This T cell receptor beta chain was captured by sequencing in a study of cytomegalovirus exposure and HLA in healthy donors. Study-level points and caveats: No immune exposure information besides CMV serostatus was available.

PCR used 60 Vbeta primers and 13 Jbeta primers. Produced via immunoSEQ multiplex PCR; TCRdb's table is partial and in-frame only. The sample contains a few hundred thousand clones, 84% of which appear only once. From germline, CDR1 is SGHVS and CDR2 FQNEAQ. Germline trimming cut 1 base from V and 3 bases from J; bases unmatched to any gene: 4. The CDR3 loop spans 16 amino acids. With regard to this clone: Its antigen remains unknown.

The specimen sequenced was PBMCs. J is TRBJ2-1 and V is TRBV7-8; 9 nucleotides agree with TRBD2. The TCR sequence derives from a woman aged 40 to 49 in good health and CMV-seropositive. This chain's CDR3 is CASSLGASGNYNEQFF. The CDR3, as DNA: TGTGCCAGCAGCTTAGGAGCTAGCGGGAACTACAATGAGCAGTTCTTC.